This T cell receptor beta chain was sequenced in a study of OX40 agonist ivuxolimab in advanced cancers. Turning to the study itself: Males comprised around four fifths of the group, whose mean age was about 62 years (range roughly 23 to 80).

Points on this clone: Antigen: not known.

Some clones are missing from TCRdb's copy, which holds only in-frame ones; the method was immunoSEQ multiplex PCR. The top ten hold roughly 8% of the sample, which has under 80,000 clones, around 86% seen once. The CDR3 has 16 residues. Germline V gene sequence: CDR1 LGHNA, CDR2 YSLEER. V was clipped by 0 bases and J by 4 bases, with 13 bases between them. Samples of blood were obtained at baseline, on cycle 4 day 1, and on cycle 7 day 1. Study-wide points: CD4+ and CD8+ T cells in blood underwent clonal expansion by week 6 at 0.1 to 3.0 mg/kg. Researchers report that CD8+ T cells had, on average, more expanded clones than CD4+.

The origin of this receptor is an adult with an advanced solid tumor such as melanoma, head and neck, liver or kidney cancer. This chain joins TRBV4-3 and TRBJ2-1; D may be TRBD1 (6 bases). The source was CD4+ or CD8+ T cells sorted from blood, collected in a trial of the OX40 agonist ivuxolimab. Here the CDR3 DNA reads TGCGCCAGCAGCCAAGATTGGGACACATATTACAATGAGCAGTTCTTC. This translates into CASSQDWDTYYNEQFF.